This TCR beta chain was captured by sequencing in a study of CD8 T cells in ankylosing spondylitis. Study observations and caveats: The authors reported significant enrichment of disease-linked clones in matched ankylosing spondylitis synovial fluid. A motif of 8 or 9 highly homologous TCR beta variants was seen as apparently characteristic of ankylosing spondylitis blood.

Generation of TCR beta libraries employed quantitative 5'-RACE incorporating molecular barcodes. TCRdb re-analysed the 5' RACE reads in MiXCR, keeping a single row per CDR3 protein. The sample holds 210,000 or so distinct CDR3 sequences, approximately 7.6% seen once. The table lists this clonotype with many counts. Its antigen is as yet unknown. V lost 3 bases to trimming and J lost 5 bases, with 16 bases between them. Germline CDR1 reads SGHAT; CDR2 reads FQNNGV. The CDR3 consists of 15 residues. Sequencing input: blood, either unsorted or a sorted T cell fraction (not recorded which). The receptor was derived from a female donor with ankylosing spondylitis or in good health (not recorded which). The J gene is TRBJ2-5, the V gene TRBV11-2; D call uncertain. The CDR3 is CASSFLGDVGETQYF. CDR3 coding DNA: TGTGCCAGCAGCTTCTTGGGCGATGTCGGCGAGACCCAGTACTTC.